The 10 T cell receptor beta chains in this list originate from one sample, sequenced in a study of identifying expanded T cells in peripheral blood. Repertoires were generated with immunoSEQ multiplex PCR, while TCRdb's copy carries only in-frame clones and drops some. The profile covers under 150,000 clones, with 86% appearing a single time and around 8.4% taken by the ten largest. The source material was blood. These receptors were taken from a person aged 18-70 years in good health.

This clone was counted once. This sequence joins TRBV9 and TRBJ1-4, with TRBD1 matching over 7 bases. The CDR3 spans 14 residues. Trimming at V came to 2 bases and at J to 8 bases, leaving 6 bases not matched to a gene. Germline CDR1 and CDR2: SGDLS and YYNGEE. The CDR3 is CASSVGQSGEKLFF. CDR3 DNA sequence: TGTGCCAGCAGCGTGGGACAGTCTGGCGAAAAACTGTTTTTT.

The CDR3, as DNA: TGTGCCACGGCTTTAGGGGGAGGAGTTGGGGCCAACGTCCTGACTTTC. Protein product: CATALGGGVGANVLTF. The chain combines TRBV28 with TRBJ2-6, with D perhaps matching TRBD1 or TRBD2 (6 bases each). The CDR3 is 16 amino acids. V was trimmed by 10 bases and J by 3 bases, leaving 19 bases between them. Per the germline V gene, CDR1 is MDHEN and CDR2 is SYDVKM. The complete variable domain, with remaining parts taken from reference TRBV28 and TRBJ2-6, reads DVKVTQSSRYLVKRTGEKVFLECVQDMDHENMFWYRQDPGLGLRLIYFSYDVKMKEKGDIPEGYSVSREKKERFSLILESASTNQTSMYLCATALGGGVGANVLTFGAGSRLTVL.

The genes are TRBV28 and TRBJ2-7; TRBD1 agrees at 7 bases. After removal of 5 bases from V and 2 bases from J, the junction contained 6 bases not matched to a gene. Per the germline V gene, CDR1 is MDHEN and CDR2 is SYDVKM. The CDR3 runs to 14 residues. As DNA, the CDR3 is TGTGCCAGCAGTGCGACAGGGCTTGCCTACGAGCAGTACTTC. The encoded protein is CASSATGLAYEQYF. The full variable domain, rest sourced from reference TRBV28 and TRBJ2-7, is DVKVTQSSRYLVKRTGEKVFLECVQDMDHENMFWYRQDPGLGLRLIYFSYDVKMKEKGDIPEGYSVSREKKERFSLILESASTNQTSMYLCASSATGLAYEQYFGPGTRLTVT.

The V call is TRBV5-5, the J call TRBJ1-3; D is unresolved. CDR3 size: 15 residues. The ends were cut back, 0 bases at V and 5 bases at J, with 12 bases in the middle. Per germline, CDR1 SGHKS and CDR2 YYEKEE (reference sequence). As DNA, the CDR3 is TGTGCCAGCAGCTTGGAGGTAGGGCGGAGAAACACCATATATTTT. It translates to CASSLEVGRRNTIYF.

This chain uses TRBV5-1 with TRBJ2-3; 8 bases are a match to TRBD2. V shed 4 bases, J shed 4 bases, and the junction held 8 bases outside the gene matches. The germline gives CDR1 SGHRS, CDR2 YFSETQ. CDR3 length: 15 residues. This CDR3 is CASSPGLVLADTQYF. The CDR3 bases are TGCGCCAGCAGCCCGGGACTAGTTTTGGCAGATACGCAGTATTTT.

The chain uses TRBV19 and TRBJ2-7; 7 bases map to TRBD1. There are 13 residues in the CDR3. CDR1 is LNHDA and CDR2 is SQIVND in the germline V gene (reference sequence). Losses at the gene ends were 1 base for V and 5 bases for J; bases not matched to a gene: 2. CDR3 sequence (DNA): TGTGCCAGTAGTATAGCACAGGGGAACGAGCAGTACTTC. It is translated as CASSIAQGNEQYF.

The chain recombines TRBV9 with TRBJ1-4; 7 nucleotides align to TRBD1. CDR1 is SGDLS and CDR2 is YYNGEE in the germline V gene. The V gene end was trimmed by 0 bases and the J gene end by 4 bases; junction bases not matched to a gene: 6. The CDR3 has 16 residues. In DNA, the CDR3 is TGTGCCAGCAGCGTAGAGGTGGGACAGCTTAATGAAAAACTGTTTTTT. It specifies CASSVEVGQLNEKLFF. Variable domain in full (rest from reference TRBV9 and TRBJ1-4): DSGVTQTPKHLITATGQRVTLRCSPRSGDLSVYWYQQSLDQGLQFLIQYYNGEERAKGNILERFSAQQFPDLHSELNLSSLELGDSALYFCASSVEVGQLNEKLFFGSGTQLSVL.

This clone has just one count. The gene calls are TRBV7-2 and TRBJ2-7; maybe TRBD2 (5 bases). V was shortened by 5 bases and J by 0 bases, with 14 bases between the two germline ends. The V gene's germline CDR1 is SGHTA and CDR2 FQGNSA. CDR3 size: 15 residues. The CDR3 DNA sequence: TGTGCCAGCAGCCTTCATTCTAGCTTCTCCTACGAGCAGTACTTC. This gives the protein CASSLHSSFSYEQYF.

V gene TRBV10-3 combines with J gene TRBJ1-5; possibly TRBD1 for D (5 bases). Trimming left V 4 bases short and J 7 bases short, with 14 bases between. This CDR3 has 14 residues. The germline CDR1 and CDR2 sequences are ENHRY and SYGVKD. Written as DNA, the CDR3 is TGTGCCATCAGTGGGGTTGCAGAGGGGCAGCCCCAGCATTTT. It translates to CAISGVAEGQPQHF.

The chain combines TRBV19 with TRBJ1-1; D unresolved. The CDR3 totals 14 residues. V lost 5 bases to trimming and J lost 4 bases, with 14 bases between them. Germline CDR1 LNHDA, CDR2 SQIVND (reference sequence). The CDR3 DNA reads as TGTGCCAGTAGTGCCGACACTAGGGCCACTGAAGCTTTCTTT. Amino acids: CASSADTRATEAFF.